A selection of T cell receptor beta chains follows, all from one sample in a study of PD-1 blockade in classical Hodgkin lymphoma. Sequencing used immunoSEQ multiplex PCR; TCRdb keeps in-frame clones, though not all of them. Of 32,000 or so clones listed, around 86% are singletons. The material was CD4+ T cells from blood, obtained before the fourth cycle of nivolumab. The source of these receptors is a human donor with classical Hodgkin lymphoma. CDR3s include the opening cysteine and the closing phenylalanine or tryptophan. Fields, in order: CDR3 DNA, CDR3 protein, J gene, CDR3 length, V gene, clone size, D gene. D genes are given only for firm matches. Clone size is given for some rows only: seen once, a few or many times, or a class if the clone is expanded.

TGTGCCACCGAGGGGGTCGGGACGCAAGGGTACAATGAGCAGTTCTTC | CATEGVGTQGYNEQFF | TRBJ2-1 | 16 | TRBV6-6 | once | -
TGTGCCAGCAGTCACGGACGGGGGACCCAGTACTTC | CASSHGRGTQYF | TRBJ2-5 | 12 | TRBV28 | - | -
TGTGCCTGGAAGCAGAACACTGAAGCTTTCTTT | CAWKQNTEAFF | TRBJ1-1 | 11 | TRBV30 | - | -
TGTGCCAGCAGCAGCCGGGTCAATCAGCCCCAGCATTTT | CASSSRVNQPQHF | TRBJ1-5 | 13 | TRBV6-6 | - | -
TGTGCCAGCAGCTTAGGTAGCGGCGGGGAGCTGTTTTTT | CASSLGSGGELFF | TRBJ2-2 | 13 | TRBV7-3 | - | -
TGCAGCACCTACGACAGGTCCCGGAACACTGAAGCTTTCTTT | CSTYDRSRNTEAFF | TRBJ1-1 | 14 | TRBV29-1 | - | -
TGTGCCAGCAGCTTGGGGGCTAGCGGGACCCTCACAGATACGCAGTATTTT | CASSLGASGTLTDTQYF | TRBJ2-3 | 17 | TRBV5-4 | - | TRBD2
TGTGCCAGCAGCCCGACACCTGGGACTAGCGGACTATCCTACAATGAGCAGTTCTTC | CASSPTPGTSGLSYNEQFF | TRBJ2-1 | 19 | TRBV7-3 | - | TRBD2
TGTGCCAGCAGACTTGACTACGAGCAGTACTTC | CASRLDYEQYF | TRBJ2-7 | 11 | TRBV6-1 | - | -
TGCGCCAGCAGCCAAGGAACAGGGCCCAATCAGCCCCAGCATTTT | CASSQGTGPNQPQHF | TRBJ1-5 | 15 | TRBV4-1 | few | -
TGTGCCAGCAGTGCGCAGGGGGCGATTGAAGCTTTCTTT | CASSAQGAIEAFF | TRBJ1-1 | 13 | TRBV2 | - | TRBD1
TGTGCCAGCAGCTGGGCTAGCGGGGGCTACAATGAGCAGTTCTTC | CASSWASGGYNEQFF | TRBJ2-1 | 15 | TRBV5-4 | - | TRBD2
TGCGCCAGCAGCTTCGTACTAGCGGGGGGCTCTGGGGCCAACGTCCTGACTTTC | CASSFVLAGGSGANVLTF | TRBJ2-6 | 18 | TRBV5-1 | - | TRBD2
TGTGCCTCCCAGGCCGGCGCCCCAAGGACCGGGGAGCTGTTTTTT | CASQAGAPRTGELFF | TRBJ2-2 | 15 | TRBV13 | - | -
TGTGCCAGCAGGGGACCTCTCCTCTACGAGCAGTACTTC | CASRGPLLYEQYF | TRBJ2-7 | 13 | TRBV5-8 | - | -
TGCGCCAGCAGCCAAGTTCTCGCGGGGGGGGGTGATACGCAGTATTTT | CASSQVLAGGGDTQYF | TRBJ2-3 | 16 | TRBV4-1 | - | TRBD2
TGTGCCAGCAGCTTAGGGCTAGGTCAGCCCCAGCATTTT | CASSLGLGQPQHF | TRBJ1-5 | 13 | TRBV7-9 | few | -
TGTGCCATCAGTGAAGCATCCTACGAGCAGTACTTC | CAISEASYEQYF | TRBJ2-7 | 12 | TRBV10-3 | few | -
TGTGCCAGCAGCCAAGTAGTAGCGGGAAGGGCTTTCTTT | CASSQVVAGRAFF | TRBJ1-1 | 13 | TRBV14 | few | -
TGTGCCATTGGGTCCCTCGGCCAGGATACGCAGTATTTT | CAIGSLGQDTQYF | TRBJ2-3 | 13 | TRBV10-3 | - | -
TGTGCCAGCCCCCTAAAAGTACGGTGGGTAGAGACCCAGTACTTC | CASPLKVRWVETQYF | TRBJ2-5 | 15 | TRBV21-1 | once | -
TGTGCCAGCACGGCCGAGCGGGTCTCCTACGAGCAGTACTTC | CASTAERVSYEQYF | TRBJ2-7 | 14 | TRBV2 | - | -
TGTGCCAGCACCTTGGGACAGGAGGTCGAGGGCACCGGGGAGCTGTTTTTT | CASTLGQEVEGTGELFF | TRBJ2-2 | 17 | TRBV28 | - | TRBD1
TGTGCCAGCAGCCCAGACTACCACGGGGAGACCCAGTACTTC | CASSPDYHGETQYF | TRBJ2-5 | 14 | TRBV14 | - | -
TGTGCCAGCAGCTACTGGACAGGGAGCGGCACCGGGGAGCTGTTTTTT | CASSYWTGSGTGELFF | TRBJ2-2 | 16 | TRBV6-5 | - | TRBD1
TGTGCCAGCAGTTCGACAGGGGCTTTGTACGAGCAGTACTTC | CASSSTGALYEQYF | TRBJ2-7 | 14 | TRBV6-6 | - | TRBD1
TGTGCCAGCAGCCCCACCCTGTTCGCAGATACGCAGTATTTT | CASSPTLFADTQYF | TRBJ2-3 | 14 | TRBV11-2 | - | -
TGCGCCAGCAGCTGGAGACAGGGGTTCGGGGAGCTGTTTTTT | CASSWRQGFGELFF | TRBJ2-2 | 14 | TRBV5-1 | - | TRBD1
TGTGCCAGCAGTGAAGAATCGGCTAGGGAAAGGGAGACCCAGTACTTC | CASSEESARERETQYF | TRBJ2-5 | 16 | TRBV6-1 | few | -
TGCGCCAGCAGCCAAGCCAGCCGTACCCTAAAATCCGGAGGCTACACCTTC | CASSQASRTLKSGGYTF | TRBJ1-2 | 17 | TRBV4-1 | - | -
TGCGCCAGCAGTGATTCAGCGGGGGGGCCAAATGAGCAGTTCTTC | CASSDSAGGPNEQFF | TRBJ2-1 | 15 | TRBV10-1 | - | TRBD2
TGTGCCAGCTCTCTACGACTTGCAGGAGACAATGAGCAGTTCTTC | CASSLRLAGDNEQFF | TRBJ2-1 | 15 | TRBV18 | - | -
TGTGCCAGCAGTTTGGGCAGGGAAAGCTATGGCTACACCTTC | CASSLGRESYGYTF | TRBJ1-2 | 14 | TRBV28 | - | -